The T cell receptor (beta chain) under discussion was sequenced for a study of Tregs in tolerant kidney transplant recipients. Study-wide findings and caveats: Tregs expanded with activated donor B cells seemed most donor-specific. Validation in larger populations is needed because few patients were studied. Some patients' samples used different primers over time, so nucleotide sequences weren't comparable.

Method: immunoSEQ multiplex PCR; TCRdb's copy keeps in-frame clones and lacks some. The sample includes about 69,000 clones, roughly 91% of them seen just once. As for this clone: No antigen is known for it.

CD4+CD25+CD127- Tregs, CD4+CD25- non-Tregs, CD4 and CD8 cells were sorted. Sequencing used CD4+ T cells from blood, obtained before the transplant. This TCR was recovered from a human donor who received a combined kidney and bone marrow transplant.

CDR3 region: CASSPKTLENTEAFF. The CDR3 nucleotides read TGTGCCAGCAGCCCCAAGACATTAGAGAACACTGAAGCTTTCTTT. This chain links TRBV5-8 with TRBJ1-1; no clear D. The CDR3 spans 15 residues. With 4 bases removed from V and 1 base from J, the gap between germline ends came to 14 bases. The germline V gene encodes CDR1 SGHTS and CDR2 YDEGEE.